This T cell receptor beta chain was identified in a study of OX40 agonist ivuxolimab in advanced cancers. Study details: Among those treated, three patients had partial responses, one with hepatocellular carcinoma and two with cutaneous melanoma.

Trimming cost V 3 bases and J 10 bases; bases outside gene matches: 6. This CDR3 contains 14 residues. Germline V gene data show CDR1 as SGHVS and CDR2 as FNYEAQ. The table came from immunoSEQ multiplex PCR; TCRdb's copy has only in-frame clones and leaves some out. Altogether tens of thousands of clones are present, approximately 90% being singletons, with the ten largest covering about 4.5%. The starting material was CD4+ or CD8+ T cells sorted from blood, obtained in a trial of the OX40 agonist ivuxolimab. The chain employs TRBV7-6 and TRBJ1-6, with 7 bases that match TRBD1. This TCR was recovered from an adult with an advanced solid tumor such as melanoma, head and neck, liver or kidney cancer. This CDR3 is CASSFQGEGSPLHF. The CDR3 DNA reads as TGTGCCAGCAGCTTCCAGGGGGAGGGATCACCCCTCCACTTT. Using reference TRBV7-6 and TRBJ1-6 for the parts outside the CDR3, the full variable domain is GAGVSQSPRYKVTKRGQDVALRCDPISGHVSLYWYRQALGQGPEFLTYFNYEAQQDKSGLPNDRFSAERPEGSISTLTIQRTEQRDSAMYRCASSFQGEGSPLHFGNGTRLTVT.